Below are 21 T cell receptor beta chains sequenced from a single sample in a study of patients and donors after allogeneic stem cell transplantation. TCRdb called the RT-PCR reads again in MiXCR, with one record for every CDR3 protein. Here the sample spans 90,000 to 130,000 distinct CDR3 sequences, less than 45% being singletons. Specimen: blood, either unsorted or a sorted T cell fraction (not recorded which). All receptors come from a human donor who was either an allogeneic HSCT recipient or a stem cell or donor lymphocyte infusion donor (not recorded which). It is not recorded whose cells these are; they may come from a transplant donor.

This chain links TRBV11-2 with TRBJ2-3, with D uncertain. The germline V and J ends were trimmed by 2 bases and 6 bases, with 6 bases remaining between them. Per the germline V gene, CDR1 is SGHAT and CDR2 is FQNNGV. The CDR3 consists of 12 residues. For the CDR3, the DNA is TGTGCCAGCAGCTTATTTCGGGATACGCAGTATTTT. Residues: CASSLFRDTQYF.

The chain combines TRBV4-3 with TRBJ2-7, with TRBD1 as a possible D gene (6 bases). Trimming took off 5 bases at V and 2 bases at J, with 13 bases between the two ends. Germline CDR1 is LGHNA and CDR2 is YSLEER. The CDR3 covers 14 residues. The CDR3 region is CASSSGTWAYEQYF. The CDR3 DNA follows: TGCGCCAGCAGCTCCGGGACATGGGCCTACGAGCAGTACTTC.

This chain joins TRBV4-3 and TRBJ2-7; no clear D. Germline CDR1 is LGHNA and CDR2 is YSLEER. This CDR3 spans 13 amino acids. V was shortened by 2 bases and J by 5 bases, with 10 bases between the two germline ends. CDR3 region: CASSQRVGHEQYF. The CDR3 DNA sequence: TGCGCCAGCAGCCAAAGAGTAGGGCACGAGCAGTACTTC.

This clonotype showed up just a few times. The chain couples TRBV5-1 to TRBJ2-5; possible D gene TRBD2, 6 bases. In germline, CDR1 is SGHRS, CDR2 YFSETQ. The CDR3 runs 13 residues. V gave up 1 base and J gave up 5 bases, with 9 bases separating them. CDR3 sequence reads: CASSLNRGETQYF. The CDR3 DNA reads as TGCGCCAGCAGCTTGAACCGGGGGGAGACCCAGTACTTC.

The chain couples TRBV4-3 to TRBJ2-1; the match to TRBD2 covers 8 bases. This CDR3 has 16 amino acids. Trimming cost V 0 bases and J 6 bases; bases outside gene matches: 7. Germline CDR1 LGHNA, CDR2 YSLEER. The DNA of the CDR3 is TGCGCCAGCAGCCAAGATCGTGCGGGAGGTGGCAATGAGCAGTTCTTC. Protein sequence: CASSQDRAGGGNEQFF.

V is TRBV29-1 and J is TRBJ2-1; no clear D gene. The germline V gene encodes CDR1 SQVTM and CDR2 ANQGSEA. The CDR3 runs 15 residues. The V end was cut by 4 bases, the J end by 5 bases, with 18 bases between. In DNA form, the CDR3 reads TGCAGCGTTGGGGGTGCGGCCAAGAGGCACAATGAGCAGTTCTTC. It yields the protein CSVGGAAKRHNEQFF.

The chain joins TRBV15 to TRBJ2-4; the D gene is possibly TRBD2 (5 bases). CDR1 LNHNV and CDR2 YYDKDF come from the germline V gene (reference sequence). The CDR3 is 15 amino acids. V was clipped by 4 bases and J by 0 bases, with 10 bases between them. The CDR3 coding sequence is TGTGCCACCAGCATTAGGGAGTTAGCCAAAAACATTCAGTACTTC. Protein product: CATSIRELAKNIQYF.

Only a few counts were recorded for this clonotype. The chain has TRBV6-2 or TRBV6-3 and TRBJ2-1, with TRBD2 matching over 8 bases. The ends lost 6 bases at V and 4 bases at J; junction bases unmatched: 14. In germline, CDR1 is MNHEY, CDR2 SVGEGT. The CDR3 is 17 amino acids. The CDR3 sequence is CASSPQTGLAGYNEQFF. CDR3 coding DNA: TGTGCCAGCAGCCCTCAAACCGGGCTAGCGGGTTACAATGAGCAGTTCTTC.

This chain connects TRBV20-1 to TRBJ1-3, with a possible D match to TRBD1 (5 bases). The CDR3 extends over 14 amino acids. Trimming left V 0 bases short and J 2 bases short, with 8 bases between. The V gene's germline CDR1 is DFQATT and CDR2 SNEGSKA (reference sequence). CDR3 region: CSAREWGTGNTIYF. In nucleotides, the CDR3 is TGCAGTGCTAGAGAGTGGGGGACTGGAAACACCATATATTTT.

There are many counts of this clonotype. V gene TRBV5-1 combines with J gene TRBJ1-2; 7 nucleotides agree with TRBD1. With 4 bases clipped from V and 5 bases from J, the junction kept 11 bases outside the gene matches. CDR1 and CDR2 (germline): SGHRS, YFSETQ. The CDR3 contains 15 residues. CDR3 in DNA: TGCGCCAGCAGCGGAGCGGACAGGAACCGGTATGGCTACACCTTC. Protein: CASSGADRNRYGYTF.

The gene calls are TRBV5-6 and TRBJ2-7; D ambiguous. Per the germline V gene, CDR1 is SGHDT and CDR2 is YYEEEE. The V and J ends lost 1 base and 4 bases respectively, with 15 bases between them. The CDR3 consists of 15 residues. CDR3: CASSLTRRNDYEQYF. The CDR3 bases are TGTGCCAGCAGCTTGACCCGACGTAATGATTACGAGCAGTACTTC.

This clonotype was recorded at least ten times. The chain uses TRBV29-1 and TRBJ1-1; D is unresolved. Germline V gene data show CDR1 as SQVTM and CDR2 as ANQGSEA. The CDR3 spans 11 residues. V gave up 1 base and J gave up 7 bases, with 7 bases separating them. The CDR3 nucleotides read TGCAGCGTTGAAGCCCGGGGTGAAGCTTTCTTT. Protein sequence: CSVEARGEAFF.

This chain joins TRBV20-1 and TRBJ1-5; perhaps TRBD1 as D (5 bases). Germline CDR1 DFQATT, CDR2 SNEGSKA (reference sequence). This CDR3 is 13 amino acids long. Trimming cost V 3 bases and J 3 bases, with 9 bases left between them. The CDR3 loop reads CSASKGDNQPQHF. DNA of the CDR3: TGCAGTGCTAGTAAAGGGGACAATCAGCCCCAGCATTTT.

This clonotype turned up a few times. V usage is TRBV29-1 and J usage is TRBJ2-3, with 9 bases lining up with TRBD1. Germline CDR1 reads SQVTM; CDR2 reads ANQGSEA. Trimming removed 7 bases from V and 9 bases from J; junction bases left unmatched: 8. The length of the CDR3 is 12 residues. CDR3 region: CSGRTGVVTQYF. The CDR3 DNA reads TGCAGCGGAAGGACAGGGGTGGTGACGCAGTATTTT.

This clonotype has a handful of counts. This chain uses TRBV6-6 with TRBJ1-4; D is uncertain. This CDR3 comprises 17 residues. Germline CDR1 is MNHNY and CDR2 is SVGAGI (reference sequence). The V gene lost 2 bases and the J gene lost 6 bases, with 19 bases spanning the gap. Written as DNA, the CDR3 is TGTGCCAGCAGTTACGCCCTTACGGACGGACCACATGAAAAACTGTTTTTT. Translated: CASSYALTDGPHEKLFF.

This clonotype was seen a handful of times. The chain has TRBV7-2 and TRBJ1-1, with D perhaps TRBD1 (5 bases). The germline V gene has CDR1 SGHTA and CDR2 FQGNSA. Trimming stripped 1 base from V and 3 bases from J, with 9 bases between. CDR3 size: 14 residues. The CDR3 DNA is TGTGCCAGCAGCTTAGACATCAGGGACACTGAAGCTTTCTTT. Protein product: CASSLDIRDTEAFF.

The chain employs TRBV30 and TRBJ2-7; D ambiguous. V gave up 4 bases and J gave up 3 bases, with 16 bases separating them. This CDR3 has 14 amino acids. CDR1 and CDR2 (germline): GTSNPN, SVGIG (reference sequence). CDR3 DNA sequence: TGTGCCTGGAAAAAGTGGGGATCAGTCTACGAGCAGTACTTC. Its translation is CAWKKWGSVYEQYF. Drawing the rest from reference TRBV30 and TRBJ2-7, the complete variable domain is SQTIHQWPATLVQPVGSPLSLECTVEGTSNPNLYWYRQAAGRGLQLLFYSVGIGQISSEVPQNLSASRPQDRQFILSSKKLLLSDSGFYLCAWKKWGSVYEQYFGPGTRLTVT.

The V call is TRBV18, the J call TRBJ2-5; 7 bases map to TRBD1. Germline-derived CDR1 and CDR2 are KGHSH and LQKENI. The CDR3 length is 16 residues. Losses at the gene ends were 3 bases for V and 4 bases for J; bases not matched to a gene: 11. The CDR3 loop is CASSPLGQASLETQYF. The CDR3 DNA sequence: TGTGCCAGCTCACCGTTAGGACAGGCATCTCTAGAGACCCAGTACTTC.

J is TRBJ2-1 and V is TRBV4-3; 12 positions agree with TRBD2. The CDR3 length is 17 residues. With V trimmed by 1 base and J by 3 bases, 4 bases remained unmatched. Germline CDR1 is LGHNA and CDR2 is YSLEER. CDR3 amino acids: CASSQVGLAGYYNEQFF. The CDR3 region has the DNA TGCGCCAGCAGCCAAGTCGGACTAGCGGGATACTACAATGAGCAGTTCTTC.

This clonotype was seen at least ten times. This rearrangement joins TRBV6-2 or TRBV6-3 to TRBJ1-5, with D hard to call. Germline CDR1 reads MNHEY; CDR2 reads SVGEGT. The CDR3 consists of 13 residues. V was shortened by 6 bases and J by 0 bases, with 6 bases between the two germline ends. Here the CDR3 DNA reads TGTGCCAGCAGAATAAATAGCAATCAGCCCCAGCATTTT. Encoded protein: CASRINSNQPQHF.

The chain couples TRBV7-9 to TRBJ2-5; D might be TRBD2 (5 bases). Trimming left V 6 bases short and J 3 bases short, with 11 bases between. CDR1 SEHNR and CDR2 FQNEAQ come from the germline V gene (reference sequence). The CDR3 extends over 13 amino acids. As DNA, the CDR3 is TGTGCCAGCAGGTCAACCGGGGAAGAGACCCAGTACTTC. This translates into CASRSTGEETQYF.